This T cell receptor beta chain was recovered during a study of TIL therapy for anti-PD-1-resistant metastatic lung cancer. Across the study: Median tumor mutation burden was 1.5 mutations per megabase. Findings and limits, study-wide: This highly selected cohort may not generalize to typical lung cancer patients.

This was the immunoSEQ v3 assay. Some clones are missing from TCRdb's copy, which holds only in-frame ones; the method was immunoSEQ multiplex PCR. Among 55,000 to 65,000 clones listed, around 69% were seen once. Turning to this clone: No antigen is known for it.

Trimming left V 3 bases short and J 7 bases short, with 19 bases between. Germline V gives CDR1 MGHDK, CDR2 SYGVNS. This CDR3 is built from 15 residues. The time point was: pre-treatment sample, taken before nivolumab and TIL therapy. Here the sequenced sample was blood, taken at baseline. The chain is built from TRBV25-1 and TRBJ2-7; a weak D match, TRBD2 (6 bases). The TCR comes from a person between 25 and 79 years old with non-small cell lung cancer. In DNA, the CDR3 is TGTGCCAGCAGTGAGACCCCGGGGACTTGGGAGGAGCAGTACTTC. Translated: CASSETPGTWEEQYF.